These 19 T cell receptor beta chains were all obtained from the same sample, sequenced in a study of T cell clonality in common variable immunodeficiency. This table comes from immunoSEQ multiplex PCR, and its TCRdb copy is limited to in-frame clones, with some not included. Found here are 40,000 or so clones, no singletons; the ten largest cover 2.5% to 3%. Sequencing input: peripheral blood mononuclear cells. These receptor sequences come from a person aged 18-69 years in good health.

This clone has at least ten counts. Sequencing ends 3 residues short of the CDR3 end; the germline J gene provides the rest. The chain combines TRBV19 with TRBJ2-3; the match to TRBD2 covers 9 bases. The CDR3 contains 17 residues. In germline, CDR1 is LNHDA, CDR2 SQIVND (reference sequence). V shed 0 bases and J 5 bases; nucleotides not matched to a gene: 9. The sequenced part of the CDR3 DNA is TGTGCCAGTAGTATAGACTACGGCGGGAGGGCCGGAGATACG. Its translation: CASSIDYGGRAGDT. The whole CDR3 protein reads CASSIDYGGRAGDTQYF.

A word on this clone: The read terminates 3 residues before the CDR3 end, so the remaining end is supplied by the germline J gene. V is TRBV7-2 and J is TRBJ1-2, with D perhaps matching TRBD1 (5 bases). The CDR3 sequence is 14 residues long. Germline V CDR1 and CDR2: SGHTA, FQGNSA. CDR3 region: CAIMRGRADYDYTF. CDR3 bases read: TGTGCCATCATGCGGGGCAGGGCCGACTACGAC.

At least ten counts were recorded for this clone. The CDR3 goes on 3 residues after the read ends, and that part is filled in from the germline J gene. The chain couples TRBV5-1 to TRBJ2-1, with 9 bases matching TRBD2. Germline-derived CDR1 and CDR2 are SGHRS and YFSETQ. The CDR3 loop spans 17 amino acids. V gave up 2 bases and J gave up 1 base; unmatched junction bases: 7. The CDR3 here is CASSLLLAGRSYNEQFF. The sequenced part of the CDR3 DNA is TGCGCCAGCAGCTTACTCCTAGCGGGAAGATCCTACAATGAG.

As regards this clone: The CDR3 extends 3 residues past the end of the read, so its final part is completed from the germline J gene. This rearrangement joins TRBV20-1 to TRBJ2-3; 8 bases agree with TRBD2. CDR1 is DFQATT and CDR2 is SNEGSKA in the germline V gene (reference sequence). The CDR3 totals 11 residues. CDR3 protein: CTSGGRETQYF. The DNA read from the CDR3 is TGCACCTCGGGGGGGAGGGAGACG.

The CDR3 bases that were read are TGTGCCAGCAGCTTCCGGGACAGGGAGGTTTATGGC. Translated: CASSFRDREVYG. The full CDR3 protein is CASSFRDREVYGYTF. This sequence joins TRBV11-3 and TRBJ1-2; 9 positions match TRBD1. The CDR3 end is not reached by the read, which stops 3 residues before it; the germline J gene fills it in. The V gene's germline CDR1 is SGHNT and CDR2 YENEEA. The CDR3 is 15 amino acids. The junction had 7 bases not matched to a gene; V was cut back by 3 bases and J by 5 bases.

This clone came up many times. The CDR3: CASSLGSLTEAFF. The CDR3 DNA, read in part, is TGTGCCAGCAGCTTAGGTTCGCTAACTGAA. This chain links TRBV7-2 with TRBJ1-1; D remains unclear. Read data end 3 residues before the CDR3 end; the end is taken from the germline J gene. CDR3 size: 13 residues. Trimming removed 1 base at V and 5 bases at J, with 8 bases between. From germline, CDR1 is SGHTA and CDR2 FQGNSA.

This clone was counted ten times or more. Additional DNA sequences in this sample encode the identical CDR3. CDR3 sequence reads: CASSITENTEAFF. The part of the CDR3 DNA that was read is TGTGCCAGTAGTATTACAGAGAACACTGAA. The V gene is TRBV19, the J gene TRBJ1-1; D is unresolved. Read coverage stops 3 residues before the CDR3 terminus; the germline J gene supplies the remainder. Germline V gives CDR1 LNHDA, CDR2 SQIVND (reference sequence). This CDR3 contains 13 residues. V lost 3 bases, J lost 1 base, and 6 bases lay in between.

Note on this clone: The read finishes 3 residues shy of the CDR3 end, and the germline J gene is used to complete it. This chain joins TRBV30 and TRBJ1-2; D not resolved. Germline V gene sequence: CDR1 GTSNPN, CDR2 SVGIG (reference sequence). The CDR3 spans 18 residues. This chain's CDR3 is CAWSVKVTLRVAGDDYTF. The covered CDR3 bases are TGTGCCTGGAGTGTAAAGGTTACCCTAAGGGTAGCGGGAGACGAC.

As to this clone: One end of the junction does not line up with germline, which may come from a read error. With the read ending 3 residues before the CDR3 end, the germline J gene is used to fill in that end. This sequence joins TRBV7-3 and TRBJ2-1, with D possibly being TRBD2 (5 bases). This CDR3 region has 16 residues. Germline V CDR1 and CDR2: SGHTA, FQGTGA. The CDR3 sequence: CASGFLGFEGFDEQFF. CDR3 bases read: TGTGCCAGCGGCTTCCTTGGGTTCGAGGGTTTTGATGAG.

This clone was recorded at least ten times. The read falls 3 residues short of the CDR3 end, and the missing part is taken from the germline J gene. The rearrangement uses TRBV28 and TRBJ2-7; no clear D. V was clipped by 2 bases and J by 2 bases, with 7 bases between them. The CDR3 totals 13 residues. The germline V gene has CDR1 MDHEN and CDR2 SYDVKM. The CDR3 spells CASSLLGPYEQYF. The sequenced part of the CDR3 DNA is TGTGCCAGCAGTTTACTCGGTCCCTACGAG.

This clone was observed at least ten times. The read finishes 3 residues shy of the CDR3 end, and the germline J gene is used to complete it. This sequence joins TRBV5-1 and TRBJ2-7; TRBD1 might be the D (6 bases). CDR3 size: 15 residues. Between the trimmed V and J ends, which lost 2 bases and 2 bases, there was a span of 14 bases. Per germline, CDR1 SGHRS and CDR2 YFSETQ. This chain's CDR3 is CASSFSTGPTYEQYF. CDR3 DNA (partial): TGCGCCAGCAGCTTTTCCACAGGGCCCACCTACGAG.

This clone was seen many times. The read comes to an end 3 residues before the CDR3 does, leaving the germline J gene to fill in the end. J is TRBJ2-7 and V is TRBV28; maybe TRBD1 (6 bases). V lost 3 bases to trimming and J lost 5 bases, with 11 bases between them. CDR1 and CDR2 from the germline V gene are MDHEN and SYDVKM. The CDR3 extends over 13 amino acids. CDR3: CASSFWTVDEQYF. The sequenced part of the CDR3 DNA is TGTGCCAGCAGTTTCTGGACAGTCGACGAG.

For this clone: The read stops 3 residues short of the end of the CDR3; the missing end is completed from the germline J gene. The gene calls are TRBV11-2 and TRBJ1-1; 7 positions match TRBD1. V was pared by 4 bases and J by 7 bases, with 12 bases of the junction left unmatched. The germline CDR1 and CDR2 sequences are SGHAT and FQNNGV. This CDR3 region has 15 residues. The CDR3 here is CASSSPGQPFIEAFF. CDR3 DNA (partial): TGTGCCAGCAGCTCGCCGGGACAGCCCTTCATTGAA.

Concerning this clone itself: Read sequence stops 3 residues before the CDR3 end, and the germline J gene provides the missing end. The V gene is TRBV6-1, the J gene TRBJ2-3, with 9 positions matching TRBD1. The CDR3 is made up of 14 amino acids. Germline CDR1 reads MNHNS; CDR2 reads SASEGT. CDR3 DNA, as far as it was read: TGTGCCAGCAGTGAGGGACAGGGCTGGGAGACG. Protein product: CASSEGQGWET. The full CDR3 is CASSEGQGWETQYF.

There are many counts of this clone. The CDR3 extends 3 residues past the end of the read, so its final part is completed from the germline J gene. V gene TRBV30 combines with J gene TRBJ1-1; 8 nucleotides agree with TRBD1. V lost 3 bases, J lost 4 bases, and 4 bases stayed unmatched. The germline CDR1 and CDR2 sequences are GTSNPN and SVGIG (reference sequence). CDR3 length: 13 residues. The chain's CDR3 is CAWSDRGFTEAFF. CDR3 bases read: TGTGCCTGGAGCGACAGGGGCTTCACTGAA.

Worth noting for this clone: The read ends 3 residues early relative to the CDR3; the germline J gene fills the gap. The chain joins TRBV5-5 to TRBJ1-4, with TRBD1 as a possible D gene (5 bases). CDR1 and CDR2 from the germline V gene are SGHKS and YYEKEE (reference sequence). Trimming removed 0 bases from V and 8 bases from J, with 11 bases in between. The CDR3 is 14 amino acids. Here the CDR3 reads CASSLDRIGEKLFF. CDR3 bases read: TGTGCCAGCAGCTTGGACAGGATCGGGGAAAAA.

This clone was seen more than once but under ten times. The read terminates 3 residues before the CDR3 end, so the remaining end is supplied by the germline J gene. The chain carries TRBV19 and TRBJ1-1, with no clear D. The CDR3 is 13 residues long. Germline lookup yields CDR1 LNHDA and CDR2 SQIVND (reference sequence). CDR3 bases read: TGTGCCAGTAGTAGCCAACCGGGTCGAGAA. This sequence encodes CASSSQPGRE. In full, the CDR3 reads CASSSQPGREAFF.

There are many counts of this clone. The read comes to an end 3 residues before the CDR3 does, leaving the germline J gene to fill in the end. V and J are TRBV20-1 and TRBJ2-5; D call uncertain. Germline-derived CDR1 and CDR2 are DFQATT and SNEGSKA (reference sequence). The CDR3 totals 15 residues. The germline V and J ends were trimmed by 2 bases and 2 bases, with 15 bases remaining between them. The CDR3 DNA, read in part, is TGCAGTGCTAGACTAATTGCCGAACAGCAAGAGACC. It is translated as CSARLIAEQQET. The complete CDR3 reads CSARLIAEQQETQYF.

This clone was observed many times. The CDR3 extends 3 residues past the end of the read, so its final part is completed from the germline J gene. The V gene is TRBV20-1, the J gene TRBJ1-1, with D unresolved. V lost 4 bases and J 7 bases, leaving 16 bases between the germline ends. CDR1 and CDR2 (germline): DFQATT, SNEGSKA (reference sequence). The CDR3 runs to 13 residues. CDR3 DNA (partial): TGCAGTGCTACCACTTCCTGGACTGTTGAA. Translated, it gives CSATTSWTVE. The full CDR3 protein reads CSATTSWTVEAFF.